This T cell receptor beta chain is from a study of cytomegalovirus exposure and HLA in healthy donors. Study-wide results and limits: There were a few CMV-associated chains whose specificity for CMV antigens was confirmed in vitro. Published work reported that the classifier diagnosed cytomegalovirus status with high specificity and sensitivity. The investigators catalogued 164 TCR beta chains as cytomegalovirus-associated.

The CDR3 sequence is 14 residues long. The V gene lost 8 bases and the J gene lost 3 bases, with 14 bases spanning the gap. CDR1 LNHDA and CDR2 SQIVND come from the germline V gene (reference sequence). The method was immunoSEQ multiplex PCR; TCRdb's version includes in-frame clones alone and lacks a portion of them. The repertoire holds some 80,000 clones, with 90% to 96% as singletons. Separation from the roughly 600-subject first cohort characterized the roughly 110-subject validation cohort, to which the donors belonged. Notes on this clone: The antigen remains undetermined.

This TCR was sampled from a man aged 18 to 30 in good health and CMV-seropositive. The sequencing input was PBMCs. The V call is TRBV19, the J call TRBJ1-5; no clear D. As DNA, the CDR3 is TGTGCCAGTGAGGGAGGACGGGACAATCAGCCCCAGCATTTT. Amino acids: CASEGGRDNQPQHF.